These 13 T cell receptor beta chains share one sample of origin, sequenced in a study of monozygotic twins with inflammatory bowel disease. TCRdb reanalyzed the 5' RACE reads and collapses them to one entry per CDR3 protein, without DNA. In all, the sample yields some 160,000 distinct CDR3 sequences. Sequenced input: blood. These receptors were obtained from a human donor with ulcerative colitis or Crohn's disease, or a healthy co-twin of an affected twin (not recorded which).

The gene calls are TRBV5-5 and TRBJ2-2; with no DNA, the TCRdb D assignment of TRBD1 cannot be verified. The CDR3 is made up of 14 amino acids. From germline, CDR1 is SGHKS and CDR2 YYEKEE (reference sequence). CDR3 region: CASSRTGGGGELFF.

The chain couples TRBV7-2 to TRBJ2-7; TCRdb picks TRBD1, but there is no DNA to check that call. This CDR3 region has 16 residues. The germline V gene encodes CDR1 SGHTA and CDR2 FQGNSA. The CDR3 loop is CASSLTGTEPSYEQYF.

This chain uses TRBV29-1 with TRBJ2-7; TCRdb's D call of TRBD1 is untestable without DNA. CDR1 is SQVTM and CDR2 is ANQGSEA in the germline V gene. The CDR3 has 14 amino acids. CDR3 in amino acids: CSVEGGTGASEQYF.

This chain links TRBV25-1 with TRBJ2-3; TCRdb's assignment of TRBD2 cannot be checked, as there is no DNA. In germline, CDR1 is MGHDK, CDR2 SYGVNS. The CDR3 extends over 14 amino acids. Here the CDR3 reads CASSPRTSYDTQYF.

This chain uses TRBV7-2 with TRBJ2-1; with no DNA, the TCRdb D assignment of TRBD2 cannot be verified. The CDR3 is 15 residues long. Germline CDR1 is SGHTA and CDR2 is FQGNSA. The CDR3 loop is CASSSPGLASDEQFF.

The chain has TRBV5-4 and TRBJ2-2; TCRdb's D call, TRBD2, is unchecked because there is no DNA. Germline V gene sequence: CDR1 SGHNT, CDR2 YYREEE (reference sequence). The CDR3 has 19 amino acids. CDR3 protein: CASSSDGTSGRPDTGELFF.

This chain connects TRBV28 to TRBJ2-5; the D call from TCRdb, TRBD2, cannot be confirmed without DNA. The CDR3 extends over 14 amino acids. The germline gives CDR1 MDHEN, CDR2 SYDVKM. CDR3 loop: CASGLAGIQETQYF.

V is TRBV7-6 and J is TRBJ2-5; TCRdb's D call of TRBD1 is untestable without DNA. This CDR3 spans 16 amino acids. The germline V gene has CDR1 SGHVS and CDR2 FNYEAQ. CDR3 protein: CASSLGGTLYQETQYF. The full variable domain, with the rest looked up from reference TRBV7-6 and TRBJ2-5, is GAGVSQSPRYKVTKRGQDVALRCDPISGHVSLYWYRQALGQGPEFLTYFNYEAQQDKSGLPNDRFSAERPEGSISTLTIQRTEQRDSAMYRCASSLGGTLYQETQYFGPGTRLLVL.

This chain links TRBV24-1 with TRBJ1-5. There are 12 residues in the CDR3. The V gene's germline CDR1 is KGHDR and CDR2 SFDVKD. CDR3 residues: CATSDSTQPQHF.

The rearrangement joins TRBV12-3 or TRBV12-4 to TRBJ2-1; TCRdb gives TRBD2 as the D gene, but with no DNA this cannot be confirmed. This CDR3 is 14 amino acids long. The CDR3 region is CASSPNVGPRQQFF.

The V and J genes are TRBV20-1 and TRBJ1-6; TCRdb proposes TRBD1, but this gene call is untestable without DNA. Germline loops: CDR1 DFQATT, CDR2 SNEGSKA (reference sequence). This CDR3 region has 14 residues. CDR3: CSALGRADNSPLHF.

The chain links TRBV6-2 or TRBV6-3 to TRBJ1-5. This CDR3 is 17 amino acids long. Germline V lookup: CDR1 MNHEY, CDR2 SVGEGT. The CDR3 sequence is CASTRKKQGGLNQPQHF.

The rearrangement joins TRBV27 to TRBJ2-1; TCRdb designates TRBD1, a call that cannot be tested without DNA. The V gene's germline CDR1 is MNHEY and CDR2 SMNVEV (reference sequence). CDR3 length: 14 residues. CDR3: CASTGQGTYNEQFF.